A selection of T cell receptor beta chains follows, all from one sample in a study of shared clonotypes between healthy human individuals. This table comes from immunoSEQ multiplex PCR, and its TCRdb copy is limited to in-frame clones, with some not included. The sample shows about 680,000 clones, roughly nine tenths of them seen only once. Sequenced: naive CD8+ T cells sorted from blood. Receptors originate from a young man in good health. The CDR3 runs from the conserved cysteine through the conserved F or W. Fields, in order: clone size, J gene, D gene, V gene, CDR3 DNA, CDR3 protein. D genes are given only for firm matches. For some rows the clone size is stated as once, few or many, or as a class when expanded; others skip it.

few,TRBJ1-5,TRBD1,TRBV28,TGTGCCAGCACGACGACAGGGTTCAATCAGCCCCAGCATTTT,CASTTTGFNQPQHF
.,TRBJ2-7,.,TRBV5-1,TGCGCCAGCAGCTCGGGTGACAGGAGCGAGCAGTACTTC,CASSSGDRSEQYF
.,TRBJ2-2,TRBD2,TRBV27,TGTGCCAGCACCGGGGGGGGCACCGGGGAGCTGTTTTTT,CASTGGGTGELFF
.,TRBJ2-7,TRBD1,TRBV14,TGTGCCAGCAGCCCAGGGGGCCTCACCTACGAGCAGTACTTC,CASSPGGLTYEQYF
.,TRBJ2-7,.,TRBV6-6,TGTGCCAGCCGAGCGGACTCCTACGAGCAGTACTTC,CASRADSYEQYF
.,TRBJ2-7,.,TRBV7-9,TGTGCCAGCAGCCGCCAGAGTATCTACGAGCAGTACTTC,CASSRQSIYEQYF
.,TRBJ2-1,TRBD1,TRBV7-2,TGTGCCAGCAGTCCAACAGGGGGCCAGTTTCGAGACAATGAGCAGTTCTTC,CASSPTGGQFRDNEQFF
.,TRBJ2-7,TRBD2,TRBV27,TGTGCCAGCAGTTTAGGATCTAGCGGGGGCTACGAGCAGTACTTC,CASSLGSSGGYEQYF
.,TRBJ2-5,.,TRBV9,TGTGCCAGCAGCGCCTCCGGGACCCTATTAGGTAGCCTCCAAGAGACCCAGTACTTC,CASSASGTLLGSLQETQYF
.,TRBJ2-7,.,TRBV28,TGTGCCAGCAGTTTAGCAGGGTACGAGCAGTACTTC,CASSLAGYEQYF
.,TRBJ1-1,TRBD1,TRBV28,TGTGCCAGCATTCTATGGGGACAGGGACTAACGAACACTGAAGCTTTCTTT,CASILWGQGLTNTEAFF
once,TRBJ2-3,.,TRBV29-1,TGCAGCGTTGCCATTTTCAGGGAGGTGGGAGATACGCAGTATTTT,CSVAIFREVGDTQYF
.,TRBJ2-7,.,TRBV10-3,TGTGCCATCAGTGAGCGGGGGACCTACGAGCAGTACTTC,CAISERGTYEQYF
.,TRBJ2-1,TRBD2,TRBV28,TGTGCCAGCAGTTCCTTTAGCGGGAGCGGGCTGAGTAGGGAGCAGTTCTTC,CASSSFSGSGLSREQFF
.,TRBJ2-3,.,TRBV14,TGTGCCAGCAGACGAACCGGCCCTTCCGCCAGCACAGATACGCAGTATTTT,CASRRTGPSASTDTQYF
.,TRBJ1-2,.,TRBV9,TGTGCCAGCAGTTCGGGGGCGTATGGCTACACCTTC,CASSSGAYGYTF
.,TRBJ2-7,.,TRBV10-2,TGCGCCAGCAGTGAGAACGGACCCTACGAGCAGTACTTC,CASSENGPYEQYF
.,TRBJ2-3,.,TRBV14,TGTGCCAGCAGCCAAGTCAACGGGAGCACAGATACGCAGTATTTT,CASSQVNGSTDTQYF
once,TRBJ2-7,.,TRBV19,TGTGCCAGTAGTATAACACAGATGTACTCCTACGAGCAGTACTTC,CASSITQMYSYEQYF
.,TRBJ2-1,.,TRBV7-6,TGTGCCAGCATCCCGAGACCGGGCCGAGCGGACAATGAGCAGTTCTTC,CASIPRPGRADNEQFF
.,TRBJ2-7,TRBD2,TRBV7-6,TGTGCCAGCAGCTTAATGTCGGGAGGGACCTACGAGCAGTACTTC,CASSLMSGGTYEQYF
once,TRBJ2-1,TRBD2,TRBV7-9,TGTGCCAGCAGCTTAGTAGCGGGAGAAAATGAGCAGTTCTTC,CASSLVAGENEQFF
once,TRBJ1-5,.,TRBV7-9,TGTGCCAGCAGCCCCGACGGTCAGCCCCAGCATTTT,CASSPDGQPQHF
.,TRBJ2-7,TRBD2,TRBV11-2,TGTGCCAGCAGCTCGCTAGCGGGAGTAACCTACGAGCAGTACTTC,CASSSLAGVTYEQYF
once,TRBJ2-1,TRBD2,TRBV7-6,TGTGCCAGCAGCTTGCTAGCGGGAGGGGATGAGCAGTTCTTC,CASSLLAGGDEQFF
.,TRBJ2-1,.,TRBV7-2,TGTGCCAGCAGCCCCCCGTCCGGGCCCCGCCGCAATGAGCAGTTCTTC,CASSPPSGPRRNEQFF
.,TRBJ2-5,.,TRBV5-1,TGCGCCAGCAGCTTGGCCGTTGGGGGGCGCCAAGAGACCCAGTACTTC,CASSLAVGGRQETQYF
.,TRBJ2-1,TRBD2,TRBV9,TGTGCCAGCAGCCCCCCTAGCGGGGGGCTATCCAATGAGCAGTTCTTC,CASSPPSGGLSNEQFF
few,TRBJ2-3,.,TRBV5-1,TGCGCCAGCAGCTTGTTTGCGGGCACAGATACGCAGTATTTT,CASSLFAGTDTQYF
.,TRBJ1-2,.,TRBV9,TGTGCCAGCAGCGTAGGCATATCCTATGGCTACACCTTC,CASSVGISYGYTF
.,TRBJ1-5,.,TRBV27,TGTGCCAGCAGTGTAAGGGCCACCGCCGGGGGAGGCAATCAGCCCCAGCATTTT,CASSVRATAGGGNQPQHF
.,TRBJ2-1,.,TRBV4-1,TGCGCCAGCAGCCATAATCCTGGCGGCGACCCTTACAATGAGCAGTTCTTC,CASSHNPGGDPYNEQFF
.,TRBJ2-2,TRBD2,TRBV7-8,TGTGCCAGCAGCTCTATACTAGCGGGATTGACCGGGGAGCTGTTTTTT,CASSSILAGLTGELFF
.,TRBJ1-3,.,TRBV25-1,TGTGCCAGCAGTGACACGACCCGGGACTCTGGAAACACCATATATTTT,CASSDTTRDSGNTIYF
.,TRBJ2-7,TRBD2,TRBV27,TGTGCCAGCAGCTTACTCGGGACTAGCGGGAGTTCCTACGAGCAGTACTTC,CASSLLGTSGSSYEQYF
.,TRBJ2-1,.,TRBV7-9,TGTGCCAGCAGTCCAGCGGAGAGCTCCTACAATGAGCAGTTCTTC,CASSPAESSYNEQFF
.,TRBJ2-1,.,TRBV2,TGTGCCAGCCGGACCCCCCGGGAGCCCTCCTACAATGAGCAGTTCTTC,CASRTPREPSYNEQFF
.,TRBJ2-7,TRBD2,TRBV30,TGTGCCTGGACTAGCGGGATGTTATCCTACGAGCAGTACTTC,CAWTSGMLSYEQYF
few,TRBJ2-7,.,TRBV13,TGTGCCAGCAGCTTAGGGACAAACTACGAGCAGTACTTC,CASSLGTNYEQYF
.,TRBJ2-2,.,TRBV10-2,TGCGCCAGCAGTGAGTCGACCGGGGCGAACACCGGGGAGCTGTTTTTT,CASSESTGANTGELFF
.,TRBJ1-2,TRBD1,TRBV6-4,TGTGCCAGCAGCTCACCCGGGACAGGGATAGGTGGCTACACCTTC,CASSSPGTGIGGYTF
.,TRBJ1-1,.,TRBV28,TGTGCCAGCAGTTATCGAACTGAAGCTTTCTTT,CASSYRTEAFF
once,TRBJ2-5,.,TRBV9,TGTGCCAGCAGCGTAGGTGGGGTAGAGACCCAGTACTTC,CASSVGGVETQYF
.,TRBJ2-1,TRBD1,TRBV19,TGTGCCAGTAGTATGGGGCAGGGGGCTATCTACAATGAGCAGTTCTTC,CASSMGQGAIYNEQFF
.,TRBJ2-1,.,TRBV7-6,TGTGCCAGCAGCAGGGGTGAGGGACAGCAGTTCTTC,CASSRGEGQQFF